The 10 T cell receptor beta chains reported below all come from one sample, sequenced in a study of CD4+ T cells in melanoma. Using immunoSEQ multiplex PCR, the repertoire was profiled, and TCRdb retains in-frame clones only, with some absent. The sample contains 9,000 to 13,000 clones, around 84% of which appear only once. The sequenced sample consisted of cells from a culture (not recorded whether cultured in vitro). The origin of the receptors is a human donor with melanoma.

CDR3 amino acids: CASSVPLSYEQYF. DNA for the CDR3: TGTGCCAGCAGTGTACCACTCTCCTACGAGCAGTACTTC. The chain has TRBV2 and TRBJ2-7; the D is unclear. Trimming shortened V by 4 bases and J by 0 bases, and 7 bases separated the two germline ends. This CDR3 contains 13 residues. Germline V CDR1 and CDR2: SNHLY, FYNNEI.

The chain has TRBV14 and TRBJ2-3; TRBD2 agrees at 13 bases. V dropped 4 bases and J dropped 0; count of bases not matched to a gene: 10. CDR3 length: 19 amino acids. The germline V gene has CDR1 SGHDN and CDR2 FVKESK. The CDR3 nucleotides are TGTGCCAGCAGCCCTGGACTAGCGGGGGAGTATACTAGCACAGATACGCAGTATTTT. Its protein is CASSPGLAGEYTSTDTQYF.

The chain combines TRBV18 with TRBJ1-2, with 7 positions matching TRBD1. The junction had 10 bases not matched to a gene; V was cut back by 5 bases and J by 4 bases. Per germline, CDR1 KGHSH and CDR2 LQKENI. This CDR3 region has 15 residues. CDR3: CASSADRATGYGYTF. Written as DNA, the CDR3 is TGTGCCAGCTCAGCTGACAGGGCTACGGGCTATGGCTACACCTTC. Combining the CDR3 with reference TRBV18 and TRBJ1-2 gives the whole variable domain NAGVMQNPRHLVRRRGQEARLRCSPMKGHSHVYWYRQLPEEGLKFMVYLQKENIIDESGMPKERFSAEFPKEGPSILRIQQVVRGDSAAYFCASSADRATGYGYTFGSGTRLTVV.

This clone appeared a few times. The rearrangement uses TRBV20-1 and TRBJ1-1; D gene unclear. The CDR3 extends over 11 amino acids. Germline V gives CDR1 DFQATT, CDR2 SNEGSKA (reference sequence). Trimming cost V 4 bases and J 4 bases, with 7 bases left between them. The CDR3 reads CSATQITEAFF. In DNA, the CDR3 is TGCAGTGCTACGCAGATCACTGAAGCTTTCTTT.

The V call is TRBV13, the J call TRBJ2-5; the D is unclear. Germline V gene sequence: CDR1 PRHDT, CDR2 FYEKMQ (reference sequence). CDR3 length equals 14 residues. Trimming left V 5 bases short and J 5 bases short, with 15 bases between. In nucleotides, the CDR3 is TGTGCCAGCAGCCCGTGGTTGAGTCGCGAGACCCAGTACTTC. Translating it yields CASSPWLSRETQYF.

The chain carries TRBV19 and TRBJ1-1; a weak D match, TRBD1 (6 bases). Germline CDR1 and CDR2: LNHDA and SQIVND (reference sequence). Trimming took off 11 bases at V and 7 bases at J, with 23 bases between the two ends. The CDR3 is made up of 14 amino acids. CDR3 protein: CAAQEQGGYGEAFF. Here the CDR3 DNA reads TGTGCCGCCCAAGAACAGGGAGGGTATGGTGAAGCTTTCTTT.

This clone was picked up one time. This chain joins TRBV30 and TRBJ1-1; 8 bases match TRBD1. Germline V gives CDR1 GTSNPN, CDR2 SVGIG (reference sequence). The CDR3 consists of 15 residues. Trimming at V came to 5 bases and at J to 6 bases, leaving 14 bases not matched to a gene. The CDR3 DNA is TGTGCCTGGTTCAACCAACCAGGGGGCGGATCTGAAGCTTTCTTT. The encoded protein is CAWFNQPGGGSEAFF.

The chain recombines TRBV7-8 with TRBJ2-7, with D hard to call. The germline V gene has CDR1 SGHVS and CDR2 FQNEAQ. The CDR3 sequence is 13 residues long. Trimming cost V 3 bases and J 2 bases, with 8 bases left between them. The CDR3 region is CASSFPETYEQYF. The CDR3 DNA reads as TGTGCCAGCAGCTTCCCGGAGACCTACGAGCAGTACTTC.

The chain employs TRBV5-1 and TRBJ1-2; TRBD1 agrees at 7 bases. Trimming at V came to 4 bases and at J to 8 bases, leaving 5 bases not matched to a gene. The CDR3 is made up of 12 amino acids. The germline V gene encodes CDR1 SGHRS and CDR2 YFSETQ. CDR3 sequence (DNA): TGCGCCAGCAGCCTTCAGGGGGGGGGCTACACCTTC. Translation: CASSLQGGGYTF.

The chain uses TRBV9 and TRBJ2-7, with a tentative D call TRBD1 (6 bases). CDR1 is SGDLS, CDR2 YYNGEE, per germline. CDR3 length: 15 amino acids. Trimming shortened V by 0 bases and J by 4 bases, and 14 bases separated the two germline ends. The CDR3, as DNA: TGTGCCAGCAGCGTAGCTCCGACAGGTGCTTACGAGCAGTACTTC. This codes for CASSVAPTGAYEQYF.